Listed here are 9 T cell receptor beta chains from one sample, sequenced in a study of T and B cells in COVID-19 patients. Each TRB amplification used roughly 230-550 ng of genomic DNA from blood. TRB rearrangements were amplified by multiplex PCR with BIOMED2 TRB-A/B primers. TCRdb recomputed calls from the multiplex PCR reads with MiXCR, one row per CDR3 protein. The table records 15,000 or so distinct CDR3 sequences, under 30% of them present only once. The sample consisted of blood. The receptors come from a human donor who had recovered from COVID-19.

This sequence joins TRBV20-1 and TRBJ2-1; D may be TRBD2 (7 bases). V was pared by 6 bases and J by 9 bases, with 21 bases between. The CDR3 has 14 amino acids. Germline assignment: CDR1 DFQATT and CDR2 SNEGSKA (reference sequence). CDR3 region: CSAPVKGGPGEQFF. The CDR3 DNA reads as TGCAGTGCGCCTGTCAAGGGGGGGCCGGGTGAGCAGTTCTTC.

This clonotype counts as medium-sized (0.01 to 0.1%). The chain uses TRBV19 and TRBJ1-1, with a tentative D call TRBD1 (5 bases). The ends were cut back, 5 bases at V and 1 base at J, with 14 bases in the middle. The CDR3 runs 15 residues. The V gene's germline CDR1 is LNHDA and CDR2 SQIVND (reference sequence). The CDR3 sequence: CASSLTKGQNTEAFF. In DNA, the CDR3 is TGTGCCAGTAGTCTCACAAAAGGACAGAACACTGAAGCTTTCTTT.

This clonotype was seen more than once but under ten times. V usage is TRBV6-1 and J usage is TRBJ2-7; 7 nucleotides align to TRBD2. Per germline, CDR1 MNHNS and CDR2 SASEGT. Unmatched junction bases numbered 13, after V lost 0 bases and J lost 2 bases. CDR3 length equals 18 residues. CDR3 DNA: TGTGCCAGCAGTGAAGCACCACCCCTAGCGGATATAGCCTACGAGCAGTACTTC. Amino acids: CASSEAPPLADIAYEQYF.

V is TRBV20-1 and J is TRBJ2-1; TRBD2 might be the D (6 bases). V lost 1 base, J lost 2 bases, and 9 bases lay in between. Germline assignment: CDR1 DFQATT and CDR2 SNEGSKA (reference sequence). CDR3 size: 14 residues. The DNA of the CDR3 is TGCAGTGCTAGAGGCCAGCGGGCCTACAATGAGCAGTTCTTC. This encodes CSARGQRAYNEQFF.

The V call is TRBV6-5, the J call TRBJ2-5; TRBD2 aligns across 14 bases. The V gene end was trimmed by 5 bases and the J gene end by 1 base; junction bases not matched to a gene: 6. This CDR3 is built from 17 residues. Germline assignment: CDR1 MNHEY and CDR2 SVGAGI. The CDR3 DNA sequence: TGTGCCAGCAGTCGGGCAGGACTAGCGGGGGGCCAAGAGACCCAGTACTTC. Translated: CASSRAGLAGGQETQYF.

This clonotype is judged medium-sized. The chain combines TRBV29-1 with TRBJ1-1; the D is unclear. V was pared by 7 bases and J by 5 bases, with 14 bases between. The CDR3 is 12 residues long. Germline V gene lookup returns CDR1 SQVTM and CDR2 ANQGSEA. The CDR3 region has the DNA TGCAGCGGAGAAGAGGGCAGGACTGAAGCTTTCTTT. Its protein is CSGEEGRTEAFF.

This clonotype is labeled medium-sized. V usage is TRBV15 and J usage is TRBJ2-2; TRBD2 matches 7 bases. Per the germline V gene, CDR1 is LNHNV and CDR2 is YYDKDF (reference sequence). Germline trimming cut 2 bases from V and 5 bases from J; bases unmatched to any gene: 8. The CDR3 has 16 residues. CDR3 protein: CATSRHELASTGELFF. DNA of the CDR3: TGTGCCACCAGCAGACACGAACTAGCGTCGACCGGGGAGCTGTTTTTT.

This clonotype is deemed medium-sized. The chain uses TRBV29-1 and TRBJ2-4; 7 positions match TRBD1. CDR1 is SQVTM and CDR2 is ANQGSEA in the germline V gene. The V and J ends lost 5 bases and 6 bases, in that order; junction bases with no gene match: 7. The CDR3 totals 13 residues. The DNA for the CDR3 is TGCAGCGTTTACGAGACAGGGAGAAACATTCAGTACTTC. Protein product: CSVYETGRNIQYF.

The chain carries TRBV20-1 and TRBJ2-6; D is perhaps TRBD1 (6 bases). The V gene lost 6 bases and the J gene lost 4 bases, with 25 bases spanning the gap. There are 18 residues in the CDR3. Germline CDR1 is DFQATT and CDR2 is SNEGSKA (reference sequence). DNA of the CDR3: TGCAGTGCCCGTTCCCAGGGGCAGTACAGAGTCGGGGCCAACGTCCTGACTTTC. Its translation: CSARSQGQYRVGANVLTF.